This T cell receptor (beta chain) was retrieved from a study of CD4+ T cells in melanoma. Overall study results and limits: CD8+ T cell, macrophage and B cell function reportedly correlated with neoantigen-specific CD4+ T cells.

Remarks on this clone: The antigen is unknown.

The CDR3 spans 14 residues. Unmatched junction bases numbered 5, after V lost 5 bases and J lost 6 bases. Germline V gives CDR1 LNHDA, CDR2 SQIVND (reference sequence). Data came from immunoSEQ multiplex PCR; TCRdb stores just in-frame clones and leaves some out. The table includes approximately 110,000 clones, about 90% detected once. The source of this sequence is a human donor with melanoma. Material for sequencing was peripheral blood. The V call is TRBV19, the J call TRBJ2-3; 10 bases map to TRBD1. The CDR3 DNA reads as TGTGCCAGTAGTCCGGGGACAGGGGTGGATACGCAGTATTTT. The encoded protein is CASSPGTGVDTQYF.